These 5 T cell receptor beta chains originate from one sample sequenced in a study of regulatory T cells in long-lasting Graves disease (dated by TCRdb to about 2021). The sample's time point label, decoded: persistent/refractory GD, antithyroid drugs over 5 years with positive TRAb. RNA was extracted from PBMCs in TRIzol for both TCR sequencing and RNA sequencing. Receptor amplification or capture employed multiplex PCR. TCRdb lists the instrument as Illumina HiSeq 4000. To build TCR beta libraries, CDR3 regions were amplified by Arm-PCR using iRepertoire HTBI primers. TCRdb cleaned the public reads at Q25 with fastp, built clones with MiXCR and kept in-frame beta chains. Rows are unified per CDR3 protein, each entry keeping the most common DNA and genes. A total of a few hundred thousand distinct CDR3 sequences appear in this sample, 20% to 25% of them only once. Of the sample, roughly 13% falls within the top ten clones.

This material consisted of peripheral blood mononuclear cells (PBMCs), taken when the disease was refractory, from a patient treated with antithyroid drugs. The receptors originated from a female donor with Graves disease.

There are a few counts of this clonotype. The genes are TRBV3-1 and TRBJ1-1; no reliable D call. The CDR3 length is 13 residues. Germline V gene data show CDR1 as LGHDT and CDR2 as YNNKEL (reference sequence). Deletions cut 4 bases from V and 10 bases from J, with 16 bases between. The CDR3 spells CASSPPLLVGAFF. In nucleotides, the CDR3 is TGTGCCAGCAGCCCGCCTTTGCTTGTGGGAGCTTTCTTT.

Worth noting for this clonotype: A much larger clone lies a single base off, so this may be a read error. This chain joins TRBV28 and TRBJ2-7; D possibly uses TRBD1 or TRBD2 (5 bases each). Trimming took off 4 bases at V and 9 bases at J, with 19 bases between the two ends. CDR3 size: 14 residues. Germline-derived CDR1 and CDR2 are MDHEN and SYDVKM. The CDR3 coding sequence is TGTGCCAGCAGTTCGGTACTGATACGGGGCGCGCAGTACTTC. It codes for CASSSVLIRGAQYF. The full variable domain, in which reference TRBV28 and TRBJ2-7 provide the parts outside the CDR3, is DVKVTQSSRYLVKRTGEKVFLECVQDMDHENMFWYRQDPGLGLRLIYFSYDVKMKEKGDIPEGYSVSREKKERFSLILESASTNQTSMYLCASSSVLIRGAQYFGPGTRLTVT.

The chain has TRBV20-1 and TRBJ2-7, with D uncertain. V dropped 3 bases and J dropped 3 bases, with 6 bases sitting between them. This CDR3 has 11 amino acids. From germline, CDR1 is DFQATT and CDR2 SNEGSKA (reference sequence). CDR3 residues: CSASTNYEQYF. CDR3 nucleotides: TGCAGTGCTAGTACCAACTACGAGCAGTACTTC.

The rearrangement joins TRBV28 to TRBJ2-3; 8 positions agree with TRBD2. This CDR3 is 18 amino acids long. Germline V gives CDR1 MDHEN, CDR2 SYDVKM. Trimming removed 2 bases from V and 4 bases from J; junction bases left unmatched: 14. The CDR3 region has the DNA TGTGCCAGCAGTTTAGCTTGGGTAGCGGGATGGACACCAGATACGCAGTATTTT. It yields the protein CASSLAWVAGWTPDTQYF.

This chain joins TRBV20-1 and TRBJ2-2, with a tentative D call TRBD2 (5 bases). Germline V gives CDR1 DFQATT, CDR2 SNEGSKA (reference sequence). This CDR3 is 16 amino acids long. The V and J ends lost 5 bases and 6 bases respectively, with 22 bases between them. The CDR3 loop reads CSAEPTLMRVAGELFF. Here the CDR3 DNA reads TGCAGTGCTGAACCTACTTTAATGAGGGTGGCCGGGGAGCTGTTTTTT.